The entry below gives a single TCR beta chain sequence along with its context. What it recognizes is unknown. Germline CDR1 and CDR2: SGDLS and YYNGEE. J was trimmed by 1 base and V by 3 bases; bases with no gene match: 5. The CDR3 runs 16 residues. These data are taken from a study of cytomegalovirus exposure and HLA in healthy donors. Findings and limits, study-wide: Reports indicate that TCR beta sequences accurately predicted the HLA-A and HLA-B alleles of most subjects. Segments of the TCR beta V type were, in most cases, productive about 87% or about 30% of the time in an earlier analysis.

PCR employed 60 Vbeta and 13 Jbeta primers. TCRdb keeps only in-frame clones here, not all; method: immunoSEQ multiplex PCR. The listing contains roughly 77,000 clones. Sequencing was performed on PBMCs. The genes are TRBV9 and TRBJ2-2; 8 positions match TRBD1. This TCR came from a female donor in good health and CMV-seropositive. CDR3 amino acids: CASSEHRGRNTGELFF. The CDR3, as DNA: TGTGCCAGCAGCGAACACAGGGGGAGGAACACCGGGGAGCTGTTTTTT. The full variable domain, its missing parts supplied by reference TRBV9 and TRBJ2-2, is DSGVTQTPKHLITATGQRVTLRCSPRSGDLSVYWYQQSLDQGLQFLIQYYNGEERAKGNILERFSAQQFPDLHSELNLSSLELGDSALYFCASSEHRGRNTGELFFGEGSRLTVL.